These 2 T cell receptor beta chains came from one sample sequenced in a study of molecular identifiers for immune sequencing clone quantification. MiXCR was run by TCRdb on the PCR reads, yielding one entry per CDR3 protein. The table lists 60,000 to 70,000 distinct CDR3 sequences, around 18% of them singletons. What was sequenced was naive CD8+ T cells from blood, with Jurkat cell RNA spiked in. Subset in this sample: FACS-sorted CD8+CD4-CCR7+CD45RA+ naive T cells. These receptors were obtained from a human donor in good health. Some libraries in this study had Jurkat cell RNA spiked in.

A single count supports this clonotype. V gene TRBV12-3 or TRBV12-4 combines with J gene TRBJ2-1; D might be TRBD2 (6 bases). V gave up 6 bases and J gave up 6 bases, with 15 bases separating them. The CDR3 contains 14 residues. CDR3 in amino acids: CASSPTSFGNEQFF. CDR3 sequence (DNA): TGTGCCAGCAGCCCGACTAGTTTTGGCAATGAGCAGTTCTTC.

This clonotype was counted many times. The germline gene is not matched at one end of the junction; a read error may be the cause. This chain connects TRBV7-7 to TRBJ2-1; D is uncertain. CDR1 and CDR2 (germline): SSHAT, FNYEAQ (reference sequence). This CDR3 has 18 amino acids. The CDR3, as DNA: TGTGCTAGCAGCTTAGAATTGCATCGCCTACCCCCCCCCAATGAGCAGTTCTTC. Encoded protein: CASSLELHRLPPPNEQFF.